This TCR beta chain is drawn from a study of control samples from healthy donors and cancer patients. Sequencing was performed with immunoSEQ multiplex PCR; in TCRdb, only in-frame clones are kept and a portion is missing. Here the sample spans roughly 80,000 clones, roughly 90% being singletons. The specimen sequenced was blood. The TCR sequence derives from a woman aged 50 to 60 in good health.

For the CDR3, the DNA is TGTGCCAGCAGCTCGAGAGGGGATATACAAGAGACCCAGTACTTC. Amino acid sequence: CASSSRGDIQETQYF. The chain recombines TRBV5-4 with TRBJ2-5; either TRBD1 or TRBD2 may fit D (5 bases each). Looked up from germline, CDR1 is SGHNT and CDR2 is YYREEE (reference sequence). The V end lost 3 bases, the J end lost 2 bases, and 14 bases lay between the germline ends. This CDR3 spans 15 amino acids.